Presented here are 13 T cell receptor beta chains from one specimen sequenced in a study of regulatory T cells in long-lasting Graves disease. iRepertoire HTBI primers and Arm-PCR of CDR3 regions built TCR beta libraries. MiXCR, run by TCRdb on the multiplex PCR reads, gives a single entry per CDR3 protein. In the table there are approximately 540,000 distinct CDR3 sequences, more than 10% of which are singletons. Time point defined: newly diagnosed GD, antithyroid drugs for less than 3 months. The authors made the TCR library using RNA they extracted from PBMCs. The same data also went into a second study, on T cells in Graves' hyperthyroidism and ophthalmopathy.

Source: peripheral blood mononuclear cells (PBMCs), taken at new diagnosis, from a patient treated with antithyroid drugs. The receptors come from a woman in her 30s with Graves disease.

This clonotype occurred many times. The chain combines TRBV4-2 with TRBJ1-1; 8 bases match TRBD1. Germline CDR1 LGHNA, CDR2 YNFKEQ. The CDR3 has 15 residues. With V trimmed by 4 bases and J by 4 bases, 8 bases remained unmatched. The CDR3 region is CASSLRQGTGTEAFF. CDR3 bases: TGTGCCAGCAGCCTCCGACAGGGGACGGGCACTGAAGCTTTCTTT.

This clonotype was counted ten times or more. The CDR3 coding sequence is TGCAGTGCTAGCGACCCCGGGGGCAAAAACATTCAGTACTTC. Protein sequence: CSASDPGGKNIQYF. This rearrangement joins TRBV20-1 to TRBJ2-4; a possible D gene is TRBD2 (6 bases). V was pared by 3 bases and J by 3 bases, with 12 bases between. CDR3 length equals 14 residues. CDR1 DFQATT and CDR2 SNEGSKA come from the germline V gene (reference sequence).

CDR3 protein: CASSPAGVSEQYF. CDR3 nucleotide sequence: TGTGCCAGCAGTCCAGCGGGAGTATCCGAGCAGTACTTC. The rearrangement uses TRBV12-3 or TRBV12-4 and TRBJ2-7, with TRBD2 matching over 8 bases. The CDR3 contains 13 residues. Unmatched junction bases numbered 6, after V lost 5 bases and J lost 6 bases.

This clonotype was detected many times. V and J are TRBV7-2 and TRBJ2-3; 9 bases agree with TRBD2. The CDR3 length is 16 residues. J gave up 2 bases and V 5 bases, and 8 bases lay outside the gene matches. Germline V CDR1 and CDR2: SGHTA, FQGNSA. The CDR3 loop reads CASSPWASGNTDTQYF. The CDR3 DNA follows: TGTGCCAGCAGCCCCTGGGCTAGCGGGAACACAGATACGCAGTATTTT. The complete variable domain, with remaining parts taken from reference TRBV7-2 and TRBJ2-3, reads GAGVSQSPSNKVTEKGKDVELRCDPISGHTALYWYRQSLGQGLEFLIYFQGNSAPDKSGLPSDRFSAERTGGSVSTLTIQRTQQEDSAVYLCASSPWASGNTDTQYFGPGTRLTVL.

This clonotype was recorded at least ten times. The V call is TRBV5-1, the J call TRBJ2-1; 10 bases align to TRBD2. The CDR3 is 16 amino acids. After removal of 3 bases from V and 4 bases from J, the junction contained 7 bases not matched to a gene. Germline CDR1 and CDR2: SGHRS and YFSETQ. The CDR3: CASSYTSGTDYNEQFF. CDR3 bases: TGCGCCAGCAGCTACACTAGCGGGACGGATTACAATGAGCAGTTCTTC.

This clonotype was recorded at least ten times. As DNA, the CDR3 is TGTGCCAGCAGTGAATACGGTGGCGGGGGGTTTTTGCCCCAGTACTTC. Translated, it gives CASSEYGGGGFLPQYF. The chain links TRBV2 to TRBJ2-5; 8 nucleotides match TRBD2. The length of the CDR3 is 16 residues. Germline trimming cut 2 bases from V and 9 bases from J; bases unmatched to any gene: 14. Germline assignment: CDR1 SNHLY and CDR2 FYNNEI.

This clonotype was counted ten times or more. The chain couples TRBV3-1 to TRBJ2-1; D call uncertain. V was trimmed by 0 bases and J by 2 bases, leaving 11 bases between them. CDR3 size: 16 residues. Per the germline V gene, CDR1 is LGHDT and CDR2 is YNNKEL (reference sequence). CDR3 nucleotides: TGTGCCAGCAGCCAAGAGGCAAGGACGGCCTACAATGAGCAGTTCTTC. It encodes CASSQEARTAYNEQFF.

This clonotype has a count of ten or more. V usage is TRBV12-3 or TRBV12-4 and J usage is TRBJ1-5, with a tentative D call TRBD1 (6 bases). Trimming left V 6 bases short and J 1 base short, with 13 bases between. This CDR3 has 15 residues. CDR3 region: CASSPGTTSNQPQHF. The CDR3 DNA follows: TGTGCCAGCAGCCCAGGGACAACCAGCAATCAGCCCCAGCATTTT.

Many counts were recorded for this clonotype. The chain employs TRBV28 and TRBJ2-6; D remains unclear. CDR3 length: 16 amino acids. V lost 6 bases and J 4 bases, leaving 16 bases between the germline ends. Germline assignment: CDR1 MDHEN and CDR2 SYDVKM. The chain's CDR3 is CASSPRFGPGANVLTF. The CDR3 DNA sequence: TGTGCCAGCAGCCCCCGGTTCGGACCGGGGGCCAACGTCCTGACTTTC.

This clonotype was counted many times. This chain joins TRBV20-1 and TRBJ2-7, with D possibly matching TRBD1 (6 bases). V lost 2 bases to trimming and J lost 3 bases, with 14 bases between them. The CDR3 extends over 14 amino acids. Per germline, CDR1 DFQATT and CDR2 SNEGSKA (reference sequence). CDR3 in DNA: TGCAGTGCTAGACCGGGACAAGGGTACTACGAGCAGTACTTC. Amino acids: CSARPGQGYYEQYF.

The table lists this clonotype with many counts. The rearrangement joins TRBV28 to TRBJ2-5; D is uncertain. The CDR3 consists of 13 residues. Trimming took 10 bases from V and 5 from J, leaving 17 bases between them. Germline V gene lookup returns CDR1 MDHEN and CDR2 SYDVKM. The CDR3 is CATRVPGRETQYF. In DNA, the CDR3 is TGTGCCACCCGGGTTCCTGGGCGCGAGACCCAGTACTTC.

This clonotype was picked up many times. This sequence joins TRBV28 and TRBJ2-7; D is perhaps TRBD1 or TRBD2 (6 bases each). V was cut by 7 bases and J by 0 bases, with 16 bases left in between. This CDR3 comprises 15 residues. Germline CDR1 and CDR2: MDHEN and SYDVKM. CDR3 sequence (DNA): TGTGCCAGCACCGAGGGGGGAGCGGCCTCCTACGAGCAGTACTTC. It specifies CASTEGGAASYEQYF.

This clonotype was recorded many times. This rearrangement joins TRBV24-1 to TRBJ2-1, with 12 bases lining up with TRBD2. V lost 3 bases, J lost 9 bases, and 5 bases stayed unmatched. The CDR3 totals 15 residues. Germline lookup yields CDR1 KGHDR and CDR2 SFDVKD. The CDR3 nucleotides read TGTGCCACCAGTGATCCAAGGACTAGCGGGATTGAGCAGTTCTTC. Its translation: CATSDPRTSGIEQFF.